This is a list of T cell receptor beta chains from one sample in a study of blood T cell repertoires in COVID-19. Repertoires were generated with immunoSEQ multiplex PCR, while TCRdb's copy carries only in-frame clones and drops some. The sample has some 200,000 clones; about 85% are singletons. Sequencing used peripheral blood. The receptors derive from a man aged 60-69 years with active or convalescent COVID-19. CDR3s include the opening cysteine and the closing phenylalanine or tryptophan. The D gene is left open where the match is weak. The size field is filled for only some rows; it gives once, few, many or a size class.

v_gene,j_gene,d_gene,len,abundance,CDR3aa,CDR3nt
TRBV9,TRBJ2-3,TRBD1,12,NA,CASKGGTDTQYF,TGTGCCAGCAAAGGGGGCACGGATACGCAGTATTTT
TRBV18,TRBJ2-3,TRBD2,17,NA,CASTQVRGRGDRTTQYF,TGTGCCAGCACCCAAGTCCGGGGCCGGGGGGATCGAACTACGCAGTATTTT
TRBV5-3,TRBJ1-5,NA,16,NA,CARSCILDSKNQPQHF,TGTGCCAGAAGTTGCATCCTAGACAGCAAAAATCAGCCCCAGCATTTT
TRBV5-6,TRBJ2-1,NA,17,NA,CASSLASGLGVYNEQFF,TGTGCCAGCAGCTTGGCTTCGGGACTCGGAGTTTACAATGAGCAGTTCTTC
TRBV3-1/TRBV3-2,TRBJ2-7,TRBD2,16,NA,CASSRLAGGRPYEQYF,TGTGCCAGCAGCCGGTTAGCGGGGGGACGTCCCTACGAGCAGTACTTC
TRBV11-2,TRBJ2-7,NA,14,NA,CASSLEAGAHEQYF,TGTGCCAGCAGCTTAGAGGCAGGGGCCCACGAGCAGTACTTC
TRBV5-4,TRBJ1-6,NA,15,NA,CASSPGESYNSPLHF,TGTGCCAGCAGCCCGGGGGAGTCCTATAATTCACCCCTCCACTTT
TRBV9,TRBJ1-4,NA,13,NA,CASSPDTGEKLFF,TGTGCCAGCAGCCCAGACACGGGGGAAAAACTGTTTTTT
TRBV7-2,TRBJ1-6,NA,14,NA,CASSLQGSNSPLHF,TGTGCCAGCAGCCTCCAGGGCTCAAATTCACCCCTCCACTTT
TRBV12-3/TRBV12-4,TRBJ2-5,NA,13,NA,CASTGGRGETQYF,TGTGCCAGTACCGGGGGGCGGGGAGAGACCCAGTACTTC
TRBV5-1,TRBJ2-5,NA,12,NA,CASSLSGPTQYF,TGCGCCAGCAGCTTGAGCGGCCCGACCCAGTACTTC
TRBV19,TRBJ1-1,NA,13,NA,CASTDWRDTEAFF,TGTGCCAGTACCGATTGGAGGGACACTGAAGCTTTCTTT
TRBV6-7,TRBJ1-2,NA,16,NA,CASGLRGTPLNYGYTF,TGTGCCAGCGGCCTTCGAGGAACTCCACTCAACTATGGCTACACCTTC
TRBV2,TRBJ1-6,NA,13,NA,CASTSDRSSPLHF,TGTGCCAGCACGTCCGACAGGAGTTCACCCCTCCACTTT
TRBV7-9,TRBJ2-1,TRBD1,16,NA,CASTLGTGSPYNEQFF,TGTGCCAGCACCCTTGGGACAGGGTCCCCCTACAATGAGCAGTTCTTC
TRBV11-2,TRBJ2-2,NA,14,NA,CASSLVARGGELFF,TGTGCCAGCAGCTTAGTAGCTAGGGGCGGGGAGCTGTTTTTT
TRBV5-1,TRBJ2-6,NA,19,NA,CASSLALGRGKSGANVLTF,TGCGCCAGCAGCTTGGCCTTAGGACGGGGGAAATCTGGGGCCAACGTCCTGACTTTC
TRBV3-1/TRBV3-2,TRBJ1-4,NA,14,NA,CASSPQVLHGKLFF,TGTGCCAGCAGCCCACAGGTCCTACACGGAAAACTGTTTTTT
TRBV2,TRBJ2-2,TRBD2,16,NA,CASNPERGGNTGELFF,TGTGCCAGCAACCCAGAGCGGGGGGGCAACACCGGGGAGCTGTTTTTT
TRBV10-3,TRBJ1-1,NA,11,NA,CAISGGTEAFF,TGTGCCATCAGTGGGGGGACAGAAGCTTTCTTT
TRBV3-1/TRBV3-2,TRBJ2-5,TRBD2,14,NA,CASKLAGAGETQYF,TGTGCCAGCAAACTAGCGGGGGCAGGGGAGACCCAGTACTTC
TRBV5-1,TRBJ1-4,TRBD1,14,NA,CASSFGTGYEKLFF,TGCGCCAGCAGCTTCGGGACAGGGTATGAAAAACTGTTTTTT
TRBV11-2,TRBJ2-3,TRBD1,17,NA,CASNPFGGQGITDTQYF,TGTGCCAGCAACCCGTTTGGGGGACAGGGAATCACAGATACGCAGTATTTT
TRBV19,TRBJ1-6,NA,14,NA,CASSIRGNESPLHF,TGTGCCAGTAGTATAAGGGGGAATGAATCACCCCTCCACTTT
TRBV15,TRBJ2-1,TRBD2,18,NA,CATSREFSGAPSYNEQFF,TGTGCCACCAGCAGAGAATTCAGCGGGGCCCCTTCCTACAATGAGCAGTTCTTC
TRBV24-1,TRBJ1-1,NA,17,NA,CATSTEDRGSPNTEAFF,TGTGCCACCAGTACCGAGGACAGAGGTAGCCCTAACACTGAAGCTTTCTTT
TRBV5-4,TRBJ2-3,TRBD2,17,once,CASSIPSGTSGGGAQYF,TGTGCCAGCAGCATCCCATCCGGGACTAGCGGGGGGGGTGCGCAGTATTTT
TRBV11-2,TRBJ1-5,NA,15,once,CASSLGGGFNQPQHF,TGTGCCAGCAGCTTAGGGGGGGGCTTCAATCAGCCCCAGCATTTT
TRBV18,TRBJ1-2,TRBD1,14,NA,CASSPDRGNYGYTF,TGTGCCAGCTCACCGGACAGGGGTAACTATGGCTACACCTTC
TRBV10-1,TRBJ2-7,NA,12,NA,CASNRQVYEQYF,TGCGCCAGCAATAGGCAGGTATACGAGCAGTACTTC
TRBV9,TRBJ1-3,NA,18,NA,CASSVDGGIGVAGNTIYF,TGTGCCAGCAGCGTAGACGGTGGGATAGGGGTTGCTGGAAACACCATATATTTT
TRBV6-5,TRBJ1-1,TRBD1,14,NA,CASGKTGVETEAFF,TGTGCCAGCGGGAAAACAGGGGTGGAAACTGAAGCTTTCTTT
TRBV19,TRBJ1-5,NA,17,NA,CASSIEKRRSNNQPQHF,TGTGCCAGTAGTATAGAAAAGAGGCGGTCAAACAATCAGCCCCAGCATTTT
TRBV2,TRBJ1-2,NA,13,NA,CASSMDGIYGYTF,TGTGCCAGCAGTATGGACGGGATCTATGGCTACACCTTC
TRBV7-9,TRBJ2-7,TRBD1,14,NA,CASSLTGVTYEQYF,TGTGCCAGCAGCTTGACAGGGGTCACCTACGAGCAGTACTTC
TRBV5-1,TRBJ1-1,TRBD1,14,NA,CASSLAGGNAEAFF,TGCGCCAGCAGCTTAGCAGGGGGTAATGCTGAAGCTTTCTTT
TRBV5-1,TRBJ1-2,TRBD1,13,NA,CASSRTGNYGYTF,TGCGCCAGCAGCCGGACAGGGAACTATGGCTACACCTTC
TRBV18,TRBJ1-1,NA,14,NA,CASSPPAPSAEAFF,TGTGCCAGCTCACCACCGGCACCGAGCGCTGAAGCTTTCTTT
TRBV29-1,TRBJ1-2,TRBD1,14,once,CSVQDRGQGYGYTF,TGCAGCGTACAAGACAGGGGGCAAGGCTATGGCTACACCTTC
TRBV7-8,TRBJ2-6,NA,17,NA,CASSLAGGGAGANVLTF,TGTGCCAGCAGCTTAGCGGGCGGGGGCGCTGGGGCCAACGTCCTGACTTTC
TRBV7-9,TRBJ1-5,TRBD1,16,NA,CASSATGDSPGQPQHF,TGTGCCAGCAGCGCTACCGGGGACAGTCCGGGGCAGCCCCAGCATTTT
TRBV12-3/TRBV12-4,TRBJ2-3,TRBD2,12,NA,CASSSLAVTQYF,TGTGCCAGCAGTTCTCTAGCGGTTACGCAGTATTTT
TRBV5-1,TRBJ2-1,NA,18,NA,CASSLEVWTRVDYNEQFF,TGCGCCAGCAGCTTGGAGGTCTGGACGAGGGTGGACTACAATGAGCAGTTCTTC
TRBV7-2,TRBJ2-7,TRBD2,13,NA,CASSFEREGEQYF,TGTGCCAGCAGCTTCGAAAGGGAGGGCGAGCAGTACTTC
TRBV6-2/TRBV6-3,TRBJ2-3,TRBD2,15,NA,CASSYRGGDTDTQYF,TGTGCCAGCAGTTACCGGGGGGGGGACACAGATACGCAGTATTTT
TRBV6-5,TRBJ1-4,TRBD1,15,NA,CASGRDRVYRAELFF,TGTGCCAGCGGTCGGGACAGGGTCTACAGAGCAGAACTGTTTTTT
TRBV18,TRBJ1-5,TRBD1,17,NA,CASSPTGPGASNQPQHF,TGTGCCAGCTCACCGACAGGGCCGGGTGCTAGCAATCAGCCCCAGCATTTT
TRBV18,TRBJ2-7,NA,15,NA,CASSRLVGAAYEQYF,TGTGCCAGCTCACGACTGGTGGGGGCCGCCTACGAGCAGTACTTC
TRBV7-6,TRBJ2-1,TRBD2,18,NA,CASSIGLAGGGRGNEQFF,TGTGCCAGCAGCATCGGACTAGCGGGGGGCGGCAGGGGGAATGAGCAGTTCTTC
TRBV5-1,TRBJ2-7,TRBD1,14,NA,CASSWGTGDYEQYF,TGCGCCAGCAGCTGGGGGACAGGAGACTACGAGCAGTACTTC
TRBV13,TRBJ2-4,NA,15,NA,CASSETGVAKNIQYF,TGTGCCAGCAGCGAAACGGGGGTAGCCAAAAACATTCAGTACTTC
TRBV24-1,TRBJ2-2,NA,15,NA,CATSDLSQGNGELFF,TGTGCCACCAGTGATTTGTCTCAGGGGAACGGGGAGCTGTTTTTT
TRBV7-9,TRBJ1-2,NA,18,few,CASSLDRFRSGNFYGYTF,TGTGCCAGCAGCTTAGATCGGTTTCGGTCAGGCAACTTCTATGGCTACACCTTC
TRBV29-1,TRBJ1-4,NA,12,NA,CSVADSYEKLFF,TGCAGCGTTGCTGACAGTTATGAAAAACTGTTTTTT